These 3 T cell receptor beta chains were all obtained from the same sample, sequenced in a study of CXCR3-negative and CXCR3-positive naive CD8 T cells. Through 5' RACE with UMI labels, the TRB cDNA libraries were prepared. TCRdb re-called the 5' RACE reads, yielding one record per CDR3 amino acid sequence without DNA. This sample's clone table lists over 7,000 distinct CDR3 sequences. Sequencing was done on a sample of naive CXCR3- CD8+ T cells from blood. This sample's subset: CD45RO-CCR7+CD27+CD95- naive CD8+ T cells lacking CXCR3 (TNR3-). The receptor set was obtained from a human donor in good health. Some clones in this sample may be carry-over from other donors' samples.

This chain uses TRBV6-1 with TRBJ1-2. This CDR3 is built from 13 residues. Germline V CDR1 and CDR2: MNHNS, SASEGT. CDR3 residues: CASSDWRDQGYTF.

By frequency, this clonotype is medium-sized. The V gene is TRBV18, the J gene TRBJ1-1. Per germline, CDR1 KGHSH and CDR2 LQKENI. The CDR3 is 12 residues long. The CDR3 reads CASSPGEAEAFF.

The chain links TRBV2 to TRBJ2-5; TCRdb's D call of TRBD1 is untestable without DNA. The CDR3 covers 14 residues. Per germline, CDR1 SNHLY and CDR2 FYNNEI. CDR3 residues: CASRDPELGETQYF.